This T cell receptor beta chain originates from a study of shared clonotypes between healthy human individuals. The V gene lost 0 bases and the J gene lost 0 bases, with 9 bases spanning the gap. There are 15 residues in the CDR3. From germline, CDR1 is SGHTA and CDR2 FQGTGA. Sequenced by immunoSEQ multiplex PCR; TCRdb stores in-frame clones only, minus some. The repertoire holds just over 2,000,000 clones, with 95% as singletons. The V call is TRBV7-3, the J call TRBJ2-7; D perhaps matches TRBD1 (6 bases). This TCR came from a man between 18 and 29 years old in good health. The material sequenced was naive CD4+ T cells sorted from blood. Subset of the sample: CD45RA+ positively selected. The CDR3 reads CASSLTTGPSYEQYF. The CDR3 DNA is TGTGCCAGCAGCTTAACTACAGGGCCCTCCTACGAGCAGTACTTC.